This T cell receptor beta chain was sequenced for a study of blood T cell repertoires in COVID-19. Study background: T cells, B-cell-depleted T cells, or PBMCs provided the cDNA or gDNA that served as material.

V dropped 4 bases and J dropped 1 base, with 11 bases sitting between them. CDR1 and CDR2 (germline): ENHRY, SYGVKD. The CDR3 covers 15 residues. Sequencing used immunoSEQ multiplex PCR; TCRdb keeps in-frame clones, though not all of them. The sample lists fewer than 150,000 clones; about 80% were seen once. Sample: peripheral blood. This TCR derives from a human donor in a cohort sampled during active COVID-19. The rearrangement uses TRBV10-3 and TRBJ2-4; no clear D gene. CDR3 DNA sequence: TGTGCCATCAGTGTTAGCATTGGGGCCAAAAACATTCAGTACTTC. It encodes CAISVSIGAKNIQYF.